The text below deals with one T cell receptor beta chain. Antigen specificity is unknown. This entry belongs to a study of T cell responses to AZD1222 COVID-19 vaccine. Study results and limitations: Spike-specific TCR breadth and depth grew following two AZD1222 doses. It was only a handful of AZD1222 recipients who were seropositive at baseline. Spike-wide vaccine-associated CD4 TCRs dominated at 160-218 and 743-854. A mostly white British donor set with more females was recruited, and clonal diversity was possibly underestimated.

Using immunoSEQ multiplex PCR, the repertoire was profiled, and TCRdb retains in-frame clones only, with some absent. Of under 200,000 clones listed, approximately 94% were seen once; the top ten hold approximately 4%. CDR3 length: 10 residues. V dropped 5 bases and J dropped 7 bases, with 6 bases sitting between them. The clonotype originates from an adult who received the MenACWY meningococcal vaccine as a control. Sample: peripheral blood, taken 28 days after the second dose of the MenACWY control vaccine. The V and J genes are TRBV12-3 or TRBV12-4 and TRBJ2-7, with a possible D match to TRBD2 (6 bases). The CDR3 loop reads CASSGGEQYF. The CDR3 DNA reads as TGTGCCAGCAGTGGGGGGGAGCAGTACTTC.